These 4 T cell receptor beta chains were sequenced from one sample in a study of Tregs in tolerant kidney transplant recipients. Assay used: immunoSEQ multiplex PCR; TCRdb lists only in-frame clones, some missing. The table lists under 300,000 clones, about 80% of them singletons. The specimen was CD4+ T cells from blood. The source is a human donor in good health.

In its sample, this clone was seen once. The chain employs TRBV14 and TRBJ1-1; D not certain. V was clipped by 2 bases and J by 10 bases, with 11 bases between them. From germline, CDR1 is SGHDN and CDR2 FVKESK. The CDR3 loop spans 12 amino acids. CDR3 loop: CASSQTTLGAFF. CDR3 DNA sequence: TGTGCCAGCAGCCAAACGACCTTGGGAGCTTTCTTT.

The rearrangement uses TRBV2 and TRBJ1-6, with D perhaps matching TRBD1 (5 bases). Germline assignment: CDR1 SNHLY and CDR2 FYNNEI. CDR3 length: 13 residues. The germline V and J ends were trimmed by 3 bases and 9 bases, with 9 bases remaining between them. The CDR3: CASSDGGFSPLHF. As DNA, the CDR3 is TGTGCCAGCAGTGACGGGGGGTTTTCACCCCTCCACTTT.

The V and J genes are TRBV2 and TRBJ2-5, with TRBD2 identical over 7 bases. CDR1 is SNHLY, CDR2 FYNNEI, per germline. The CDR3 runs 15 residues. The V segment lost 4 bases and the J segment 5 bases; nucleotides outside the gene matches: 10. The CDR3 here is CASSGSGGSGETQYF. CDR3 DNA sequence: TGTGCCAGCAGTGGGTCTGGCGGGAGCGGTGAGACCCAGTACTTC.

This clone has only a few counts. V gene TRBV6-1 combines with J gene TRBJ1-5; D remains ambiguous. Trimming shortened V by 6 bases and J by 4 bases, and 4 bases separated the two germline ends. The CDR3 is 11 residues long. In germline, CDR1 is MNHNS, CDR2 SASEGT. The CDR3 sequence is CASRPNQPQHF. In DNA form, the CDR3 reads TGTGCCAGCAGGCCAAATCAGCCCCAGCATTTT.